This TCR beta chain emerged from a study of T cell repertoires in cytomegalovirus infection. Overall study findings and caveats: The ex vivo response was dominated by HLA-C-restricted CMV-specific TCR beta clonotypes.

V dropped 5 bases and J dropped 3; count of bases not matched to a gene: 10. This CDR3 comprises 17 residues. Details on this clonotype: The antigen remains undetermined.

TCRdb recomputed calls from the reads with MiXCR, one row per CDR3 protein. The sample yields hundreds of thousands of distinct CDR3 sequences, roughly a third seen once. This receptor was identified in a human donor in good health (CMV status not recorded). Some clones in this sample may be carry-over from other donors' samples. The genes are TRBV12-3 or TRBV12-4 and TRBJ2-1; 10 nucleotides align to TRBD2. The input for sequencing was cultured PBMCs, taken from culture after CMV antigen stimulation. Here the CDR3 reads CASSRGSGLAIYNEQFF. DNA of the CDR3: TGTGCCAGCAGTCGCGGGTCGGGACTAGCGATCTACAATGAGCAGTTCTTC.